This T cell receptor beta chain stems from a study of T cell changes during pregnancy in multiple sclerosis. Clones were sequenced by immunoSEQ multiplex PCR, and TCRdb holds only the in-frame ones, with some missing. The sample has about 59,000 clones, approximately 90% seen once; the top ten hold 2.5% to 3%. The CDR3 has 16 residues. In germline, CDR1 is SGHNT, CDR2 YYREEE (reference sequence). V lost 6 bases to trimming and J lost 6 bases, with 23 bases between them. The sequencing used peripheral blood, collected in the second trimester of pregnancy. V and J are TRBV5-4 and TRBJ2-3; possible D gene TRBD2, 6 bases. The source of this sequence is a female donor in good health, enrolled as a control in a pregnancy study. The CDR3 sequence is CASTPTGTLGGDTQYF. Here the CDR3 DNA reads TGTGCCAGCACCCCCACCGGGACTTTGGGAGGTGATACGCAGTATTTT.